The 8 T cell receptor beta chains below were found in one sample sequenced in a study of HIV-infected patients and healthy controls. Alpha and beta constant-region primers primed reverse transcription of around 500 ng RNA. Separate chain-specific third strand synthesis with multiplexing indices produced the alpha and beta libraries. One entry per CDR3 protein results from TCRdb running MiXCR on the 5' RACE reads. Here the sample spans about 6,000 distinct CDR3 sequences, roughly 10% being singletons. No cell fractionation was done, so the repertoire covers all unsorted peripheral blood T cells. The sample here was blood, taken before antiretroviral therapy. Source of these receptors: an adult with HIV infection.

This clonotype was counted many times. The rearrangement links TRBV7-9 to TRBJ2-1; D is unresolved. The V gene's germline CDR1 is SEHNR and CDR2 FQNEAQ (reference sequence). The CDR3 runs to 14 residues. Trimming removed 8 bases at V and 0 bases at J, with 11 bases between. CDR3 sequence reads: CASGVGSSYNEQFF. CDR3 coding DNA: TGTGCCAGCGGGGTTGGTAGCTCCTACAATGAGCAGTTCTTC.

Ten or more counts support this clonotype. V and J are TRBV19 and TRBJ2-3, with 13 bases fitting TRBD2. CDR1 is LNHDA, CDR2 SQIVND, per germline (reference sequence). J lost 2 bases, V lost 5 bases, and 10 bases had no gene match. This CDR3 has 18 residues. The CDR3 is CASSDSRTSGGHTDTQYF. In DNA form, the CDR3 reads TGTGCCAGTAGTGACAGCCGGACTAGCGGGGGACACACAGATACGCAGTATTTT.

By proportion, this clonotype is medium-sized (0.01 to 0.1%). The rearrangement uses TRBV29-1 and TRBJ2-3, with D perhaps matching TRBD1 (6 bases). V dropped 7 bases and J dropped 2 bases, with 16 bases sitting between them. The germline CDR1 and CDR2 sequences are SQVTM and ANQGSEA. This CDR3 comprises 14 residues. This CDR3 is CSADSGHLTDTQYF. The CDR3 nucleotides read TGCAGCGCTGATTCGGGACACCTCACAGATACGCAGTATTTT.

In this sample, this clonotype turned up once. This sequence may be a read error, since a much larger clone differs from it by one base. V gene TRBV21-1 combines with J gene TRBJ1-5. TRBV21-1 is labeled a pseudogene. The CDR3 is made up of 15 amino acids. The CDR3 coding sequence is TGTGCCAGCAGCAAAGGAAAAGGAAACAATCAGCCCCAGAATTTT. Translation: CASSKGKGNNQPQNF.

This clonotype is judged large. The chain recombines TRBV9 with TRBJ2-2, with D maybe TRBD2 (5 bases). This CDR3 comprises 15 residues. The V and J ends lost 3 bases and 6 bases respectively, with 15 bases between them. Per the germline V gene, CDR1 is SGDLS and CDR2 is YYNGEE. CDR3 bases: TGTGCCAGCAGCGATGGCCCGACCGGGGCCGGGGAGCTGTTTTTT. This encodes CASSDGPTGAGELFF.

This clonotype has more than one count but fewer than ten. The CDR3 coding sequence is TGTGCCAGCAGTGGACTGGGGAATAGCAATCAGCCCCAGCATTTT. As protein: CASSGLGNSNQPQHF. The chain recombines TRBV2 with TRBJ1-5; D is unclear. CDR3 size: 15 residues. Per germline, CDR1 SNHLY and CDR2 FYNNEI. The V end was cut by 4 bases, the J end by 0 bases, with 10 bases between.

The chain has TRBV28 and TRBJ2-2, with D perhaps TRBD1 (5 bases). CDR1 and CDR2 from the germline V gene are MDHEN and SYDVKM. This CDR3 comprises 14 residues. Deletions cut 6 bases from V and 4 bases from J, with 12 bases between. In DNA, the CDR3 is TGTGCCAGCAGACCCCACAGGTCCACCGGGGAGCTGTTTTTT. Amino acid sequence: CASRPHRSTGELFF.

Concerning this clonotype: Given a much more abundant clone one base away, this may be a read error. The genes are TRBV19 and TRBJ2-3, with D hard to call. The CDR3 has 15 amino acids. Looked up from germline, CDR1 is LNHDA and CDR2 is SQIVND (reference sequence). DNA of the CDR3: TGTGACAGTAGTATCAGCTATGTATCGACAGATACGCAGTATTTT. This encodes CDSSISYVSTDTQYF.